These T cell receptor beta chains were read from a single sample in a study of blood T cells in healthy people across ages. TCRdb re-called the 5' RACE reads with MiXCR, one entry per CDR3 protein. The sample has 600,000 to 800,000 distinct CDR3 sequences, 21% seen once. Sequenced input: blood. All receptors come from an older man in good health. CDR3s include the opening cysteine and the closing phenylalanine or tryptophan. A D gene is named only where the DNA matches it firmly. Rows give clone size only sometimes, using once, few, many, or a class for an expanded clone.

V gene	D gene	J gene	CDR3 length	clone size	CDR3 protein	CDR3 DNA
TRBV29-1	TRBD1	TRBJ1-4	13	once	CSARQGTSEKLFF	TGCAGCGCTAGACAGGGAACTTCGGAAAAACTGTTTTTT
TRBV5-1	NA	TRBJ2-3	14	few	CASSLVPGSDTQYF	TGCGCCAGCAGCTTGGTACCGGGTTCAGATACGCAGTATTTT
TRBV28	NA	TRBJ1-5	13	NA	CASISGSNQPQHF	TGTGCCAGCATCTCCGGTAGCAATCAGCCCCAGCATTTT
TRBV20-1	NA	TRBJ1-1	8	NA	CSAPEAFF	TGCAGTGCTCCTGAAGCTTTCTTT
TRBV3-1	NA	TRBJ1-1	14	few	CAGSQGPLNTEAFF	TGTGCCGGCAGCCAAGGGCCCCTAAACACTGAAGCTTTCTTT
TRBV20-1	NA	TRBJ1-1	12	few	CSARDGITEAFF	TGCAGTGCTAGAGACGGCATCACTGAAGCTTTCTTT
TRBV7-2	TRBD1	TRBJ2-1	14	NA	CASSRRDRYNEQFF	TGTGCCAGCAGCCGCAGGGACAGATACAATGAGCAGTTCTTC
TRBV6-6	NA	TRBJ1-5	12	few	CASSYSESAQHF	TGTGCCAGCAGTTACTCTGAATCAGCCCAGCATTTT
TRBV5-1	NA	TRBJ2-5	16	NA	CASSLESSVYQETQYF	TGCGCCAGCAGCTTGGAGTCTAGCGTGTACCAAGAGACCCAGTACTTC
TRBV5-5	NA	TRBJ2-2	16	once	CASSLLTRRVTGELFF	TGTGCCAGCAGCTTGTTAACGAGACGGGTCACCGGGGAGCTGTTTTTT
TRBV3-1	NA	TRBJ1-3	16	NA	CASSQVDRRSGNTIYF	TGTGCCAGCAGCCAGGTGGACCGCCGATCTGGAAACACCATATATTTT
TRBV7-9	TRBD1	TRBJ1-1	15	NA	CASSRGQGAGTEAFF	TGTGCCAGCAGCCGAGGACAGGGGGCGGGCACTGAAGCTTTCTTT
TRBV19	TRBD1	TRBJ1-1	15	NA	CATNGRGRGNTEAFF	TGTGCCACCAATGGCAGGGGGCGAGGTAACACTGAAGCTTTCTTT
TRBV3-1	TRBD1	TRBJ1-2	16	few	CASSPGQAPLYSGYTF	TGTGCCAGCAGCCCGGGACAGGCACCCCTATATTCTGGCTACACCTTC